One and the same sample provided the 16 T cell receptor beta chains below, sequenced in a study of T cell repertoires in cytomegalovirus infection (dated by TCRdb to between 2018 and 2020). The label giving this sample's treatment or condition can be read as: in vitro stimulation with specific CMV peptide epitopes to enrich CMV-specific T cells. TCRdb lists the instrument as Illumina HiSeq 1500. The raw public data were reprocessed by TCRdb itself: fastp quality trimming at Q25, MiXCR clonotype calling, in-frame beta chains only. Rows merge per CDR3 protein into single entries with the most common DNA and genes. Counted in this sample were 110,000 to 150,000 distinct CDR3 sequences; around 32% of them appeared once. The ten biggest clones cover 52% of the sample. For these receptors, no antigen is known. Sequences were derived from CD8+ T cells from cultured PBMCs, sampled from culture after CMV antigen stimulation. The receptors were gathered from a human donor in good health (CMV status not recorded). Some clones in this sample may be carry-over from other donors' samples.

This clonotype was seen only a few times. The chain uses TRBV5-6 and TRBJ2-2; TRBD2 aligns across 9 bases. CDR3 length: 16 amino acids. In germline, CDR1 is SGHDT, CDR2 YYEEEE. V lost 10 bases and J lost 5; bases outside the gene matches: 15. The CDR3 protein is CAGEGGLALRTGELFF. The DNA for the CDR3 is TGTGCCGGCGAGGGGGGACTAGCCCTGAGGACCGGGGAGCTGTTTTTT. Together with reference TRBV5-6 and TRBJ2-2, the CDR3 gives the full variable domain: DAGVTQSPTHLIKTRGQQVTLRCSPKSGHDTVSWYQQALGQGPQFIFQYYEEEERQRGNFPDRFSGHQFPNYSSELNVNALLLGDSALYLCAGEGGLALRTGELFFGEGSRLTVL.

This clonotype was recorded a few times. The V and J genes are TRBV5-4 and TRBJ2-7; perhaps D is TRBD1 or TRBD2 (5 bases each). CDR1 is SGHNT, CDR2 YYREEE, per germline (reference sequence). V was cut by 3 bases and J by 7 bases, with 17 bases left in between. This CDR3 is built from 14 residues. The CDR3 nucleotides are TGTGCCAGCAGCTCCGGGACGGCCTTGGGGGAGCAGTACTTC. Amino acid sequence: CASSSGTALGEQYF.

The rearrangement links TRBV2 to TRBJ1-2; D gene ambiguous. Looked up from germline, CDR1 is SNHLY and CDR2 is FYNNEI. CDR3 length: 14 amino acids. V shed 2 bases and J shed 4 bases, with 11 bases lying between them. CDR3: CASSEMVAGYGYTF. In DNA, the CDR3 is TGTGCCAGCAGTGAAATGGTCGCTGGCTATGGCTACACCTTC.

This clonotype was counted only a few times. The CDR3 reads CASSYGGWSGDTQYF. Here the CDR3 DNA reads TGTGCCAGCAGCTACGGGGGATGGTCTGGGGATACGCAGTATTTT. The V call is TRBV5-6, the J call TRBJ2-3, with D perhaps matching TRBD2 (6 bases). From germline, CDR1 is SGHDT and CDR2 YYEEEE. The ends were cut back, 3 bases at V and 6 bases at J, with 17 bases in the middle. The CDR3 runs 15 residues.

The CDR3 nucleotides read TGTGCCAGCAGTCCGACAGGGGTTTTGGGTGGCTACACCTTC. Translated: CASSPTGVLGGYTF. The chain couples TRBV12-3 or TRBV12-4 to TRBJ1-2, with TRBD1 identical over 8 bases. The CDR3 runs 14 residues. V shed 5 bases and J 7 bases; nucleotides not matched to a gene: 9.

This clonotype was seen a handful of times. This chain links TRBV3-1 with TRBJ1-1, with TRBD1 identical over 7 bases. The CDR3 sequence is 14 residues long. The junction had 7 bases not matched to a gene; V was cut back by 3 bases and J by 6 bases. Germline V gives CDR1 LGHDT, CDR2 YNNKEL (reference sequence). The CDR3 sequence is CASSHRGGEAEAFF. The CDR3 nucleotides are TGTGCCAGCAGCCACAGAGGGGGCGAGGCTGAAGCTTTCTTT.

CDR3 residues: CASRKTGRNQPQHF. The CDR3 nucleotides are TGTGCCAGCAGAAAGACAGGGAGGAATCAGCCCCAGCATTTT. This sequence joins TRBV6-5 and TRBJ1-5; 7 nucleotides agree with TRBD1. Germline V lookup: CDR1 MNHEY, CDR2 SVGAGI. Losses at the gene ends were 6 bases for V and 4 bases for J; bases not matched to a gene: 6. The length of the CDR3 is 14 residues.

The chain uses TRBV7-2 and TRBJ2-3; D possibly corresponds to TRBD1 (5 bases). Deletions cut 7 bases from V and 3 bases from J, with 17 bases between. Germline lookup yields CDR1 SGHTA and CDR2 FQGNSA. The CDR3 covers 15 residues. The chain's CDR3 is CASTTSRAQTDTQYF. CDR3 coding DNA: TGTGCCAGCACCACGAGCAGGGCTCAAACAGATACGCAGTATTTT.

This rearrangement joins TRBV6-8 to TRBJ2-5, with D perhaps matching TRBD2 (6 bases). This CDR3 region has 14 residues. CDR1 and CDR2 from the germline V gene are MNHGY and SAAAGT. Trimming removed 2 bases at V and 1 base at J, with 8 bases between. CDR3 in DNA: TGTGCCAGCAGTTACATGGGGGGCCAAGAGACCCAGTACTTC. This gives the protein CASSYMGGQETQYF.

In DNA form, the CDR3 reads TGTGCCAGCAGCCCCGGGGACACCATATATTTT. Amino acid sequence: CASSPGDTIYF. The chain recombines TRBV7-4 with TRBJ1-3; D ambiguous. The CDR3 length is 11 residues. V gave up 5 bases and J gave up 8 bases, with 7 bases separating them. Germline CDR1 reads SGHVT; CDR2 reads SQSDAQ. Full variable domain (rest looked up from reference TRBV7-4 and TRBJ1-3): GAGVSQSPRYKVAKRGRDVALRCDSISGHVTLYWYRQTLGQGSEVLTYSQSDAQRDKSGRPSGRFSAERPERSVSTLKIQRTEQGDSAVYLCASSPGDTIYFGEGSWLTVV.

The rearrangement uses TRBV19 and TRBJ1-5; no clear D. V was trimmed by 6 bases and J by 4 bases, leaving 13 bases between them. Germline CDR1 LNHDA, CDR2 SQIVND (reference sequence). The CDR3 consists of 14 residues. DNA for the CDR3: TGTGCCAGTAGCCCCGGGAATGGGAATCAGCCCCAGCATTTT. Translated, it gives CASSPGNGNQPQHF.

V gene TRBV7-9 combines with J gene TRBJ1-1, with D unresolved. V lost 5 bases, J lost 4 bases, and 11 bases lay in between. Germline CDR1 SEHNR, CDR2 FQNEAQ (reference sequence). The CDR3 runs 13 residues. Here the CDR3 reads CASSQNLGTEAFF. The CDR3 DNA is TGTGCCAGCAGCCAGAACTTGGGCACTGAAGCTTTCTTT.

The gene calls are TRBV12-3 or TRBV12-4 and TRBJ2-1; TRBD2 aligns across 11 bases. The CDR3 totals 16 residues. V shed 5 bases, J shed 5 bases, and the junction held 8 bases outside the gene matches. CDR3 sequence: CASSLEVAGGNNEQFF. The CDR3 DNA follows: TGTGCCAGCAGTCTAGAGGTAGCGGGGGGGAACAATGAGCAGTTCTTC.

The chain joins TRBV25-1 to TRBJ2-7, with D uncertain. CDR3 length equals 13 residues. Per germline, CDR1 MGHDK and CDR2 SYGVNS. V lost 5 bases and J 0 bases, leaving 8 bases between the germline ends. The DNA of the CDR3 is TGTGCCAGCAGTACATTGAGCTCCTACGAGCAGTACTTC. This encodes CASSTLSSYEQYF.

This sequence joins TRBV5-4 and TRBJ2-1; a possible D gene is TRBD2 (6 bases). The germline CDR1 and CDR2 sequences are SGHNT and YYREEE (reference sequence). The CDR3 runs to 15 residues. Trimming left V 2 bases short and J 6 bases short, with 15 bases between. The CDR3, as DNA: TGTGCCAGCAGCTTTGGGGACTTAGCCGTCAATGAGCAGTTCTTC. Protein sequence: CASSFGDLAVNEQFF. The complete variable domain, with remaining parts taken from reference TRBV5-4 and TRBJ2-1, reads ETGVTQSPTHLIKTRGQQVTLRCSSQSGHNTVSWYQQALGQGPQFIFQYYREEENGRGNFPPRFSGLQFPNYSSELNVNALELDDSALYLCASSFGDLAVNEQFFGPGTRLTVL.

This clonotype has only a few counts. The CDR3 DNA sequence: TGCAGTGCCCGCCCGGACAGATCTGGCAATCAGCCCCAGCATTTT. Its protein is CSARPDRSGNQPQHF. The V gene is TRBV20-1, the J gene TRBJ1-5; D might be TRBD1 (6 bases). The CDR3 is made up of 15 amino acids. Trimming took 6 bases from V and 2 from J, leaving 17 bases between them. The germline V gene has CDR1 DFQATT and CDR2 SNEGSKA (reference sequence).